This passage covers 10 T cell receptor beta chains from one sample sequenced in a study of blood T cell repertoires in COVID-19. Clones were sequenced by immunoSEQ multiplex PCR, and TCRdb holds only the in-frame ones, with some missing. The data contain about 370,000 clones, about 90% of them seen just once; the ten biggest clones take up about 10%. Material for sequencing was peripheral blood. The receptors come from a woman aged 30 to 39 with COVID-19, enrolled during active disease.

This chain joins TRBV5-6 and TRBJ1-2, with D possibly TRBD1 on 5 matching bases. The CDR3 runs 15 residues. The V gene lost 4 bases and the J gene lost 5 bases, with 18 bases spanning the gap. In germline, CDR1 is SGHDT, CDR2 YYEEEE. The chain's CDR3 is CASSPPGRGEYGYTF. DNA for the CDR3: TGTGCCAGCAGCCCCCCGGGACGCGGGGAGTATGGCTACACCTTC. Based on the CDR3 plus reference TRBV5-6 and TRBJ1-2, the full variable domain is DAGVTQSPTHLIKTRGQQVTLRCSPKSGHDTVSWYQQALGQGPQFIFQYYEEEERQRGNFPDRFSGHQFPNYSSELNVNALLLGDSALYLCASSPPGRGEYGYTFGSGTRLTVV.

The chain joins TRBV14 to TRBJ1-1; D not resolved. V lost 4 bases and J lost 11, with 17 bases in between. Germline lookup yields CDR1 SGHDN and CDR2 FVKESK. CDR3 length equals 13 residues. The CDR3 protein is CASSRTPGTTAFF. The CDR3 DNA sequence: TGTGCCAGCAGCCGGACCCCGGGAACAACTGCTTTCTTT.

The chain carries TRBV28 and TRBJ2-6; D not certain. Germline assignment: CDR1 MDHEN and CDR2 SYDVKM. V was shortened by 1 base and J by 2 bases, with 15 bases between the two germline ends. This CDR3 contains 18 residues. CDR3 coding DNA: TGTGCCAGCAGTTTATTACGTAATATTGGCCCTGGGGCCAACGTCCTGACTTTC. This gives the protein CASSLLRNIGPGANVLTF.

The chain is built from TRBV7-9 and TRBJ2-4; TRBD2 might be the D (5 bases). Trimming removed 0 bases at V and 3 bases at J, with 6 bases between. CDR1 and CDR2 from the germline V gene are SEHNR and FQNEAQ (reference sequence). The CDR3 consists of 14 residues. CDR3 amino acids: CASSLAGDKNIQYF. The CDR3 nucleotides read TGTGCCAGCAGCTTAGCGGGAGACAAAAACATTCAGTACTTC.

The chain links TRBV28 to TRBJ2-7; 8 bases match TRBD1. V lost 8 bases to trimming and J lost 0 bases; unmatched junction nucleotides: 6. CDR3 length equals 14 residues. In germline, CDR1 is MDHEN, CDR2 SYDVKM. The CDR3 loop is CASLTTGGSYEQYF. The CDR3 DNA reads TGTGCCAGCCTCACAACAGGGGGCTCCTACGAGCAGTACTTC.

This chain connects TRBV2 to TRBJ2-7; a weak D match, TRBD1 (6 bases). The CDR3 runs to 11 residues. V lost 10 bases and J 4 bases, leaving 11 bases between the germline ends. Germline CDR1 and CDR2: SNHLY and FYNNEI. CDR3 nucleotide sequence: TGTGCCATCAACAGGGATTACGAGCAGTACTTC. Its protein product is CAINRDYEQYF.

The V gene is TRBV10-3, the J gene TRBJ1-2, with 7 bases identical to TRBD1. The CDR3 runs 13 residues. V lost 10 bases and J lost 0; bases outside the gene matches: 5. The V gene's germline CDR1 is ENHRY and CDR2 SYGVKD. This CDR3 is CATYRGSNYGYTF. For the CDR3, the DNA is TGTGCCACCTACAGGGGATCTAACTATGGCTACACCTTC.

The V gene is TRBV11-2, the J gene TRBJ2-2; 12 bases align to TRBD2. This CDR3 is 16 amino acids long. Germline-derived CDR1 and CDR2 are SGHAT and FQNNGV. Trimming took 4 bases from V and 6 from J; bases not matched to a gene: 6. CDR3 amino acids: CASSSRLAGVSGELFF. The CDR3, as DNA: TGTGCCAGCAGCTCTCGACTAGCGGGAGTTTCCGGGGAGCTGTTTTTT.

This chain joins TRBV20-1 and TRBJ2-7, with 10 bases that match TRBD2. V dropped 6 bases and J dropped 6; count of bases not matched to a gene: 2. CDR3 size: 11 residues. Germline values: CDR1 DFQATT, CDR2 SNEGSKA (reference sequence). CDR3 protein: CSASGRVEQYF. Written as DNA, the CDR3 is TGCAGTGCGAGCGGGAGGGTCGAGCAGTACTTC.

The genes are TRBV6-6 and TRBJ2-7; 10 bases line up with TRBD1. Trimming removed 6 bases from V and 2 bases from J; junction bases left unmatched: 7. The CDR3 runs 15 residues. CDR1 is MNHNY, CDR2 SVGAGI, per germline (reference sequence). CDR3 nucleotides: TGTGCCAGCAGGCCCGGGACAGGGGTCCCCTACGAGCAGTACTTC. The encoded protein is CASRPGTGVPYEQYF.